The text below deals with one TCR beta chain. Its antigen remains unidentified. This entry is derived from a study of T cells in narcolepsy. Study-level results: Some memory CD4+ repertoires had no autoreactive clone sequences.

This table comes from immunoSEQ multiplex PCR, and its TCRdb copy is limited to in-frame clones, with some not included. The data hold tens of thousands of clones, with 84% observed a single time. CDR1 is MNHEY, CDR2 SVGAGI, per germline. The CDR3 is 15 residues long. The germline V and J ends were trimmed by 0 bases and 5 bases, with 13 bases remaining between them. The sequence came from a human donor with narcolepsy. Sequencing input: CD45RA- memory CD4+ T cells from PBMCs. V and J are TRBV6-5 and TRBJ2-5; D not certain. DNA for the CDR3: TGTGCCAGCAGTTACTCAGTGACCTTCAGGGAGACCCAGTACTTC. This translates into CASSYSVTFRETQYF.